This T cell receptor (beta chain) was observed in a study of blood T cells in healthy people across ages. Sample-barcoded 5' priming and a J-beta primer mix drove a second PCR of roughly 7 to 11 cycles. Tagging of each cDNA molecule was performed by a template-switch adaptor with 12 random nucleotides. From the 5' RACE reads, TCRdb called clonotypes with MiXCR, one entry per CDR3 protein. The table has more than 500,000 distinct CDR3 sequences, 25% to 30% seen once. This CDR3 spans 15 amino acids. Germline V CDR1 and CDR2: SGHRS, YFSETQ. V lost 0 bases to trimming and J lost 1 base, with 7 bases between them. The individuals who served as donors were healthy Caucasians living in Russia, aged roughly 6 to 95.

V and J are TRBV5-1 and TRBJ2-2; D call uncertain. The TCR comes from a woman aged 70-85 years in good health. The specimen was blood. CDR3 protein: CASSLAGLNTGELFF. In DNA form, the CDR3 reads TGCGCCAGCAGCTTGGCCGGGCTGAACACCGGGGAGCTGTTTTTT.